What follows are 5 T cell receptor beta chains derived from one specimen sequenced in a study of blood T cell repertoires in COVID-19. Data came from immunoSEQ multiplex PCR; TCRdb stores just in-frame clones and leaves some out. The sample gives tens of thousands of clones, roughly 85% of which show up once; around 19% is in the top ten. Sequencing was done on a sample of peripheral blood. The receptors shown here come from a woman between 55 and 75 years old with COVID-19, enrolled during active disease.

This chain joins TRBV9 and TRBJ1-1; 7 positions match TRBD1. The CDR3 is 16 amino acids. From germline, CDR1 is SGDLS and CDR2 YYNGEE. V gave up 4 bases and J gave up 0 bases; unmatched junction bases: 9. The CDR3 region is CASSRVGQAMNTEAFF. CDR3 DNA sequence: TGTGCCAGCAGCAGGGTTGGACAGGCGATGAACACTGAAGCTTTCTTT.

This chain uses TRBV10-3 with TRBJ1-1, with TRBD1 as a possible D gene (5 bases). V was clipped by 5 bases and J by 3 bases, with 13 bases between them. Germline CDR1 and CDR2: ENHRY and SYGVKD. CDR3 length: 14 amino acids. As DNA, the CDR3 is TGTGCCATCAGTCCAGGGATCTTAGACACTGAAGCTTTCTTT. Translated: CAISPGILDTEAFF.

This CDR3 reads CASSLSLGLAFNEQFF. CDR3 coding DNA: TGTGCCAGCAGCTTATCGTTGGGACTAGCGTTCAATGAGCAGTTCTTC. This chain joins TRBV7-2 and TRBJ2-1, with 10 nucleotides matching TRBD2. Germline CDR1 SGHTA, CDR2 FQGNSA. V gave up 2 bases and J gave up 6 bases; unmatched junction bases: 7. The length of the CDR3 is 16 residues.

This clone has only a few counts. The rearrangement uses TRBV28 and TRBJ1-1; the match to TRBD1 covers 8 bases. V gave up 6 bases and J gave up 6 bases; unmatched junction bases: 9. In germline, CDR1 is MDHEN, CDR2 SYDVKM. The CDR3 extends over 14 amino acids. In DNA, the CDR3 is TGTGCCAGCAGCCAAAGACAGGGGAGGGCTGAAGCTTTCTTT. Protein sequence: CASSQRQGRAEAFF.

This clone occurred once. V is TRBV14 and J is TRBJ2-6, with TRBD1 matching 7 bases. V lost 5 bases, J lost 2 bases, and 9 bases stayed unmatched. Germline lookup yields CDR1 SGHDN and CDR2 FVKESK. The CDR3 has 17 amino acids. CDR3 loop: CASSSLYRGTGANVLTF. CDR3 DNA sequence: TGTGCCAGCAGCTCGTTGTACAGGGGAACTGGGGCCAACGTCCTGACTTTC.